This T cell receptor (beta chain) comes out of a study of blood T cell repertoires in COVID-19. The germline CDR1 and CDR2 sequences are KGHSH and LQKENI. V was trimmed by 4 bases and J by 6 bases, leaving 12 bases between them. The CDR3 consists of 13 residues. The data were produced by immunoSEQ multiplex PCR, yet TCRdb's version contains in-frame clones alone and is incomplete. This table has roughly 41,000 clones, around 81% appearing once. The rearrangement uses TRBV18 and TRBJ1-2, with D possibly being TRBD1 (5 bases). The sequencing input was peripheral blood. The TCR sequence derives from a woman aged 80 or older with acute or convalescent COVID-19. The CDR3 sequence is CASSLGRVDGYTF. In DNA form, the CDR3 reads TGTGCCAGCTCACTAGGCAGGGTGGATGGCTACACCTTC. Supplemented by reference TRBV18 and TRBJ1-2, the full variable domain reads NAGVMQNPRHLVRRRGQEARLRCSPMKGHSHVYWYRQLPEEGLKFMVYLQKENIIDESGMPKERFSAEFPKEGPSILRIQQVVRGDSAAYFCASSLGRVDGYTFGSGTRLTVV.